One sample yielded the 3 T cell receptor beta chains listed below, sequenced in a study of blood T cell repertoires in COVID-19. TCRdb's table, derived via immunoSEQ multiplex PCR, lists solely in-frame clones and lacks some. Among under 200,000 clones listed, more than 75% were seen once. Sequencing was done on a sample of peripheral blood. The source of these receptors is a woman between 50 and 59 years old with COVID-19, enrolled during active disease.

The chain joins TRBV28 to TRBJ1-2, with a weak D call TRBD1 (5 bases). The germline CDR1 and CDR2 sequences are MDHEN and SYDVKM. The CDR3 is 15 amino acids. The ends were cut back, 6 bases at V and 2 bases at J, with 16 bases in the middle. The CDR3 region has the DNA TGTGCCAGCAGAAAGGGTGGGGCCGCGAACTATGGCTACACCTTC. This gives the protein CASRKGGAANYGYTF.

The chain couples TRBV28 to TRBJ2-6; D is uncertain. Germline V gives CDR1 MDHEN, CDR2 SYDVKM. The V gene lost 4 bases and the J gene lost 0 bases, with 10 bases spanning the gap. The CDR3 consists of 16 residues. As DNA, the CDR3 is TGTGCCAGCAGTTCCCCGCGTCTCTCTGGGGCCAACGTCCTGACTTTC. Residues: CASSSPRLSGANVLTF.

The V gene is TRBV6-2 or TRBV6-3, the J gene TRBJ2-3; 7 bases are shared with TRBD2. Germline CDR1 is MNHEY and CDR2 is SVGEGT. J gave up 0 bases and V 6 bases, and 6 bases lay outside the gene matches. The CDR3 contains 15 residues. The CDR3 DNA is TGTGCCAGCAGCTTGGGGGGGATTAGCACAGATACGCAGTATTTT. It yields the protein CASSLGGISTDTQYF.